The subject of this entry is one T cell receptor (beta chain). Its matching antigen is unknown. This sample stems from a study of CXCR3-negative and CXCR3-positive naive CD8 T cells. TRB cDNA was prepared as libraries by UMI-labeled 5' RACE. For each CDR3 protein, TCRdb gives one entry from its re-call of the 5' RACE reads, without DNA. The listing records more than 100,000 distinct CDR3 sequences. This CDR3 is built from 15 residues. Germline assignment: CDR1 MNHEY and CDR2 SVGAGI. Study-level findings and limits: Naive cells with CXCR3 showed TRB CDR3s that were more hydrophobic than those in CXCR3-negative naive cells.

This chain joins TRBV6-5 and TRBJ2-4; TCRdb's D gene call, TRBD2, goes unchecked for lack of DNA. This clonotype was sampled from a human donor in good health. Some clones in this sample may be carry-over from other donors' samples. The sequenced sample was naive CXCR3+ CD8+ T cells from blood. Described subset: CD45RO-CCR7+CD27+CD95- naive CD8+ T cells expressing CXCR3 (TNR3+). CDR3 region: CASSYSSSGVNIQYF.